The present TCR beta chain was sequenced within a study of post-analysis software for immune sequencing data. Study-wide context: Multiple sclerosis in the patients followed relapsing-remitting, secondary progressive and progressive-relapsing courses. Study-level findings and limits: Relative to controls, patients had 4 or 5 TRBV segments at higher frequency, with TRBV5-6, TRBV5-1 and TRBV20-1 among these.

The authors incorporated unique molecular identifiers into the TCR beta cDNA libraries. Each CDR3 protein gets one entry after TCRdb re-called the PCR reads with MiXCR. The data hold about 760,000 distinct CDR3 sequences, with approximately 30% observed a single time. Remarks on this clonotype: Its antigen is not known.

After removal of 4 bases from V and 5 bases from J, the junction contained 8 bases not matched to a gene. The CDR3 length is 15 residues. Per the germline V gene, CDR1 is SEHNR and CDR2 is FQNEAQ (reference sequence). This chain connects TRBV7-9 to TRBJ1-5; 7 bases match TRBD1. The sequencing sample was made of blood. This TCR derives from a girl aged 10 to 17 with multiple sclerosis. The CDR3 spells CASSSGGQKDQPQHF. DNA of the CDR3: TGTGCCAGCAGCTCGGGGGGACAGAAGGATCAGCCCCAGCATTTT.